The 14 T cell receptor beta chains reported below all come from one sample, sequenced in a study of T cell responses to AZD1222 COVID-19 vaccine. Only in-frame clones appear in the TCRdb table, and some are missing; sequencing was by immunoSEQ multiplex PCR. The sample includes around 110,000 clones, approximately 90% of them seen just once. The starting material was peripheral blood, obtained on day 0 of AZD1222 vaccination. Receptor source: an adult in good health.

The chain couples TRBV10-2 to TRBJ1-5, with D possibly TRBD1 on 6 matching bases. Trimming cost V 0 bases and J 0 bases, with 12 bases left between them. This CDR3 is 17 amino acids long. CDR1 and CDR2 (germline): WSHSY, SAAADI. The chain's CDR3 is CASSESGGKYSNQPQHF. The CDR3, as DNA: TGCGCCAGCAGTGAGTCGGGGGGCAAGTATAGCAATCAGCCCCAGCATTTT.

The chain is built from TRBV28 and TRBJ1-1; TRBD1 might be the D (5 bases). The V and J ends lost 3 bases and 0 bases respectively, with 17 bases between them. Germline CDR1 is MDHEN and CDR2 is SYDVKM. The CDR3 runs 17 residues. CDR3 in amino acids: CASSFTSGLLLNTEAFF. CDR3 bases: TGTGCCAGCAGTTTCACATCGGGACTGCTCCTGAACACTGAAGCTTTCTTT.

The CDR3 here is CASSLGAGVYEQYF. CDR3 sequence (DNA): TGTGCCAGCAGCCTGGGGGCGGGGGTCTACGAGCAGTACTTC. The chain carries TRBV13 and TRBJ2-7; tentative D call: TRBD2 (7 bases). Germline V gene lookup returns CDR1 PRHDT and CDR2 FYEKMQ (reference sequence). This CDR3 spans 14 amino acids. V was pared by 5 bases and J by 3 bases, with 14 bases between.

The V call is TRBV2, the J call TRBJ1-1; the match to TRBD1 covers 9 bases. The J segment lost 3 bases and the V segment lost 4 bases, leaving 6 bases of the junction unmatched. Germline CDR1 reads SNHLY; CDR2 reads FYNNEI. The CDR3 runs to 15 residues. CDR3 in DNA: TGTGCCAGCAGTGGGGGGGACAGGGCGGACACTGAAGCTTTCTTT. This codes for CASSGGDRADTEAFF.

This clone was seen a handful of times. The chain joins TRBV30 to TRBJ1-5; D is unresolved. Germline V gene sequence: CDR1 GTSNPN, CDR2 SVGIG (reference sequence). This CDR3 has 13 residues. V dropped 5 bases and J dropped 7 bases, with 15 bases sitting between them. The CDR3, as DNA: TGTGCCTGGGCGTCGGGTCTTGGACAGCCCCAGCATTTT. Encoded protein: CAWASGLGQPQHF.

The rearrangement uses TRBV13 and TRBJ1-1, with D maybe TRBD1 (5 bases). Per the germline V gene, CDR1 is PRHDT and CDR2 is FYEKMQ (reference sequence). V was shortened by 7 bases and J by 7 bases, with 13 bases between the two germline ends. This CDR3 has 12 amino acids. The CDR3 is CASTQRGREAFF. In DNA, the CDR3 is TGTGCCAGCACCCAGAGGGGACGTGAAGCTTTCTTT. Supplemented by reference TRBV13 and TRBJ1-1, the full variable domain reads AAGVIQSPRHLIKEKRETATLKCYPIPRHDTVYWYQQGPGQDPQFLISFYEKMQSDKGSIPDRFSAQQFSDYHSELNMSSLELGDSALYFCASTQRGREAFFGQGTRLTVV.

The rearrangement links TRBV7-8 to TRBJ1-2; no reliable D call. Germline values: CDR1 SGHVS, CDR2 FQNEAQ. Trimming took off 1 base at V and 7 bases at J, with 10 bases between the two ends. The CDR3 sequence is 13 residues long. The CDR3 protein is CASSLGVESGYTF. Here the CDR3 DNA reads TGTGCCAGCAGCTTAGGGGTCGAGAGTGGCTACACCTTC.

In its sample, this clone was seen a few times. The chain couples TRBV7-9 to TRBJ1-4, with a tentative D call TRBD1 (5 bases). CDR1 is SEHNR and CDR2 is FQNEAQ in the germline V gene (reference sequence). V was pared by 7 bases and J by 10 bases, with 16 bases between. This CDR3 has 13 residues. The CDR3 loop reads CASTSRGDGKLFF. CDR3 in DNA: TGTGCCAGCACCTCAAGGGGAGACGGAAAACTGTTTTTT.

The rearrangement links TRBV27 to TRBJ1-3; D is perhaps TRBD1 (6 bases). V was cut by 4 bases and J by 1 base, with 11 bases left in between. Germline-derived CDR1 and CDR2 are MNHEY and SMNVEV (reference sequence). This CDR3 has 15 residues. In nucleotides, the CDR3 is TGTGCCAGCAGTTCCAAAACAGGGTCTGGAAACACCATATATTTT. This encodes CASSSKTGSGNTIYF.

The CDR3 loop is CSVEAMEKLFF. CDR3 nucleotides: TGCAGCGTTGAGGCTATGGAAAAACTGTTTTTT. J is TRBJ1-4 and V is TRBV29-1; D is uncertain. CDR1 and CDR2 (germline): SQVTM, ANQGSEA. V gave up 3 bases and J gave up 8 bases, with 7 bases separating them. The length of the CDR3 is 11 residues.

This chain connects TRBV28 to TRBJ1-5, with a tentative D call TRBD1 (5 bases). CDR1 and CDR2 from the germline V gene are MDHEN and SYDVKM. V lost 4 bases and J lost 4, with 8 bases in between. This CDR3 contains 13 residues. The chain's CDR3 is CASSYGGNQPQHF. In DNA form, the CDR3 reads TGTGCCAGCAGTTATGGGGGGAATCAGCCCCAGCATTTT.

V gene TRBV28 combines with J gene TRBJ1-5, with 9 bases that match TRBD1. V lost 6 bases and J lost 7; bases outside the gene matches: 16. The CDR3 is 17 amino acids. Germline V gene sequence: CDR1 MDHEN, CDR2 SYDVKM. The CDR3 loop is CASSPPGQGREGQPQHF. CDR3 sequence (DNA): TGTGCCAGCAGCCCTCCGGGACAGGGACGGGAGGGACAGCCCCAGCATTTT.

The V gene is TRBV7-2, the J gene TRBJ2-5; 12 positions match TRBD2. The V gene end was trimmed by 3 bases and the J gene end by 3 bases; junction bases not matched to a gene: 14. From germline, CDR1 is SGHTA and CDR2 FQGNSA. There are 19 residues in the CDR3. The CDR3 is CASSFLSPSGGAWEETQYF. The CDR3 region has the DNA TGTGCCAGCAGCTTTTTGTCGCCTAGCGGGGGGGCTTGGGAAGAGACCCAGTACTTC.

V usage is TRBV5-1 and J usage is TRBJ1-3; no clear D gene. Germline assignment: CDR1 SGHRS and CDR2 YFSETQ. Trimming pared 1 base from V and 0 bases from J, leaving 5 bases between. The CDR3 runs 14 residues. Here the CDR3 DNA reads TGCGCCAGCAGCTTGACGGTCTCTGGAAACACCATATATTTT. Translated, it gives CASSLTVSGNTIYF.